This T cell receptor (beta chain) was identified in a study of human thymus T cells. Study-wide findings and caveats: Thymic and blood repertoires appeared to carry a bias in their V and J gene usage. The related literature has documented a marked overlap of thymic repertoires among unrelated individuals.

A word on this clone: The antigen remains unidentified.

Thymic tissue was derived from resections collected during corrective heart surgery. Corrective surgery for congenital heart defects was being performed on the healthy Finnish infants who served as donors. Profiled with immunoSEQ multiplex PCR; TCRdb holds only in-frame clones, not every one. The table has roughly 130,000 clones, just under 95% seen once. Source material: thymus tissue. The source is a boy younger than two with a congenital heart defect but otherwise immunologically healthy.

CDR3 sequence (DNA): TGTGCCAGCAGCAGCGGTGCGAGGGGCGCGAGTGGCTACACCTTC. Protein product: CASSSGARGASGYTF. This chain uses TRBV5-4 with TRBJ1-2; D is possibly TRBD1 (5 bases). The germline V gene encodes CDR1 SGHNT and CDR2 YYREEE (reference sequence). This CDR3 has 15 amino acids. V dropped 4 bases and J dropped 7 bases, with 20 bases sitting between them.